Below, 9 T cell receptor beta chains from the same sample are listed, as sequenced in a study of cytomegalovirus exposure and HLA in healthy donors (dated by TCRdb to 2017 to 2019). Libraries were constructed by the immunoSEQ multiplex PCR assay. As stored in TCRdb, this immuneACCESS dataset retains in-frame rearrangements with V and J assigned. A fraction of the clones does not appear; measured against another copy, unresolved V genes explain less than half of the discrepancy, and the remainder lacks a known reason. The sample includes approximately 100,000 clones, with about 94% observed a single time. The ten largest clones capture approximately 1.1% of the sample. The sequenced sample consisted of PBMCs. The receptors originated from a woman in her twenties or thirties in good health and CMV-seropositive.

The CDR3 DNA sequence: TGCAGCCTGGAGCCCGGCGCTCGGGAGACCCAGTACTTC. It specifies CSLEPGARETQYF. V gene TRBV29-1 combines with J gene TRBJ2-5; D unresolved. The V gene lost 8 bases and the J gene lost 5 bases, with 18 bases spanning the gap. The germline gives CDR1 SQVTM, CDR2 ANQGSEA. The CDR3 extends over 13 amino acids.

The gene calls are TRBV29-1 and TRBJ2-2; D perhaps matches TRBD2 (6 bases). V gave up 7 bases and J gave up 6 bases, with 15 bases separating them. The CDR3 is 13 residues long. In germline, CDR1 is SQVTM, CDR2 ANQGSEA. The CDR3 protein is CSGARERAGELFF. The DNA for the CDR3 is TGCAGCGGAGCCCGGGAGAGAGCCGGGGAGCTGTTTTTT.

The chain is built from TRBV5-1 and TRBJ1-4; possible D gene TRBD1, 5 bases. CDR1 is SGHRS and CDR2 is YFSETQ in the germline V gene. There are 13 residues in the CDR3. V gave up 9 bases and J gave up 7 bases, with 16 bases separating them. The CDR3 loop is CANQDNSSEKLFF. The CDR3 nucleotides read TGCGCCAACCAGGACAACAGTAGTGAAAAACTGTTTTTT.

CDR3 in amino acids: CASSLGLAGVGEYGEQYF. The CDR3 region has the DNA TGCGCCAGCAGCCTAGGACTAGCGGGAGTGGGGGAGTATGGAGAGCAGTACTTC. The gene calls are TRBV5-1 and TRBJ2-7; 13 nucleotides align to TRBD2. V dropped 4 bases and J dropped 7; count of bases not matched to a gene: 17. Germline CDR1 and CDR2: SGHRS and YFSETQ. The CDR3 runs 18 residues.

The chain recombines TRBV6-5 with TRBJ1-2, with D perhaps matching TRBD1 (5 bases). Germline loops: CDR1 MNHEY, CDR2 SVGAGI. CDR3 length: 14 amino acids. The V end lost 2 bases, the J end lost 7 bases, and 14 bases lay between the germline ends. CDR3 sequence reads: CASSYEVQGSGYTF. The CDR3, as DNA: TGTGCCAGCAGTTACGAGGTCCAGGGCTCTGGCTACACCTTC.

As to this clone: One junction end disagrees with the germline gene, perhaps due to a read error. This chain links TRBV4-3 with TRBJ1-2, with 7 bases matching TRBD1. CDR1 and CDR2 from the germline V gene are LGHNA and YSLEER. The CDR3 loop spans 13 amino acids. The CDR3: CASSQDRGQRENF. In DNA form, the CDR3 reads TGCGCCAGCAGCCAAGATAGGGGACAGAGAGAGAACTTC.

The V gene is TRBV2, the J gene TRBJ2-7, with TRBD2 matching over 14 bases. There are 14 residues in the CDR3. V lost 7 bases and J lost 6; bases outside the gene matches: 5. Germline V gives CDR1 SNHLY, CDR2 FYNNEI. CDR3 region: CASTRLAGGPEQYF. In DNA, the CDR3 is TGTGCCAGCACCCGACTAGCGGGAGGGCCCGAGCAGTACTTC. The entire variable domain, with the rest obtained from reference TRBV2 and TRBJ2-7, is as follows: EPEVTQTPSHQVTQMGQEVILRCVPISNHLYFYWYRQILGQKVEFLVSFYNNEISEKSEIFDDQFSVERPDGSNFTLKIRSTKLEDSAMYFCASTRLAGGPEQYFGPGTRLTVT.

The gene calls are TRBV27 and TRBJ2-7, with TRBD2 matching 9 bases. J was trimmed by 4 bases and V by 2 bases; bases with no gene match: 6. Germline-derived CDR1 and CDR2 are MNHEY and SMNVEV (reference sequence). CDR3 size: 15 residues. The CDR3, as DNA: TGTGCCAGCAGTTTAGTTAGCGGGAGTTTTTACGAGCAGTACTTC. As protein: CASSLVSGSFYEQYF.

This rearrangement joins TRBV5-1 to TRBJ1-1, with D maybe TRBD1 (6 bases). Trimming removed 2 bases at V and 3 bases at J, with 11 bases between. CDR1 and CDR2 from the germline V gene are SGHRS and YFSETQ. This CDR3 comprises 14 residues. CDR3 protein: CASSLIGGDTEAFF. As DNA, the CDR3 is TGCGCCAGCAGCTTAATAGGGGGGGACACTGAAGCTTTCTTT.